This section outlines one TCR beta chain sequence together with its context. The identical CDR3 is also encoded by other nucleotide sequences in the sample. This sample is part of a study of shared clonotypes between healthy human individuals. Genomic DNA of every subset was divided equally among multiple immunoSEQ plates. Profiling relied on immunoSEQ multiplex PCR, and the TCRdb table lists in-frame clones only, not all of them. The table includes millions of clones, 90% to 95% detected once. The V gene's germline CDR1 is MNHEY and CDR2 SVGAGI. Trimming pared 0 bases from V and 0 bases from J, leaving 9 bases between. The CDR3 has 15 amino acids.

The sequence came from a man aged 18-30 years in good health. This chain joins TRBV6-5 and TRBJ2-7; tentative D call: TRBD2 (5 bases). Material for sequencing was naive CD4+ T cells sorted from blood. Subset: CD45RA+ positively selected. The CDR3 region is CASSYSERSSYEQYF. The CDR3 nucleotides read TGTGCCAGCAGTTACTCGGAGCGGAGCTCCTACGAGCAGTACTTC.